This T cell receptor (beta chain) comes out of a study of OX40 agonist ivuxolimab in advanced cancers. For the wider study: Ivuxolimab was a fully human IgG2 agonistic monoclonal antibody targeting the costimulatory receptor OX40 (CD134). In the dose-escalation cohort, 65% to 90% of patients were male, and the mean age was roughly 60 years, with a range of about 20 to 90. Prior anti-PD-1, anti-PD-L1 or anti-CTLA-4 therapy was permitted, and checkpoint inhibitors had been received by about 36% of dose-escalation patients. Of the roughly 52 dose-escalation patients, hepatocellular carcinoma was present in roughly 19, melanoma in approximately 15, renal cell carcinoma in 9 and head and neck cancer in 9. The monotherapy dose-escalation portion (N = 52 patients) of the phase I ivuxolimab trial is reported in the paper. Partial responses occurred in three dose-escalation patients, of whom one had hepatocellular carcinoma and two had cutaneous melanoma. The purpose of peripheral TCRbeta sequencing was to test whether ivuxolimab changed TCR sequence diversity and led to clonal T-cell expansion. Intravenous ivuxolimab was administered to patients every 2 weeks at six dose levels: 0.01, 0.1, 0.3, 1.5, 3 and 10 mg/kg. The full study reports these points: After ivuxolimab, expanded clones were on average more numerous among CD8+ T cells than among CD4+ T cells. Antigen specificity was not determined for the clonally expanded peripheral T cells. At doses of 0.1 to 3.0 mg/kg, clonal expansion of both CD4+ and CD8+ blood T cells was observed from baseline to week 6. In the 0.1-3.0 mg/kg groups, partial responders had among the lowest normalized peripheral clonal expansion, particularly in CD8+ T cells. Low levels of normalized T-cell clonal expansion were also seen in some patients who did not respond.

To note about this clone: The antigen it recognizes is unknown. Base qualities were left out, and no much larger clone turns up one base away.

V is cut by 4 bases and J by 2 bases, and the space between the germline ends is 10 bases. CDR3 length: 15 amino acids, cysteine to phenylalanine. Here the CDR3 DNA is all that survives: 45 bases in frame from base 1. CDR1 and CDR2, looked up from the germline V gene (reference sequence), are SGHNT and YYREEE. Genomic DNA was extracted from sorted cells for sequencing of the TCRbeta CDR3 region. TCRbeta CDR3 regions were sequenced using the immunoSEQ Assay. The immuneACCESS repertoire file appears here via TCRdb, limited to in-frame rearrangements. These files lack a portion of the clones; in checked studies, under half of the deficit traces to unresolved V genes, and the cause of the others is not known. The sample includes tens of thousands of clones, with 79% observed a single time. The ten most abundant clones make up approximately 11% of the sample. Patients with a history of autoimmune disease or receiving systemic immunosuppression were excluded from the trial. Peripheral blood for TCR sequencing was drawn from every dose cohort at baseline, at cycle 4 day 1 and at cycle 7 day 1. Samples were obtained from an open-label, multicenter, first-in-human phase I dose-escalation trial of ivuxolimab. The trial enrolled adults with locally advanced or metastatic head and neck squamous cell, hepatocellular, melanoma or renal cell carcinoma. Before TCR sequencing, CD4+ and CD8+ T cells were separately sorted from peripheral blood.

This receptor was obtained from an adult with an advanced solid tumor such as melanoma, head and neck, liver or kidney cancer. Sequenced material: CD4+ or CD8+ T cells sorted from blood, taken in a trial of the OX40 agonist ivuxolimab. The chain couples TRBV5-4 to TRBJ2-6; the D region possibly corresponds to TRBD1 (7 bases align). The CDR3 is CASSQGGPGANVLTF. The sequenced DNA is TGTGCCAGCAGCCAGGGGGGTCCTGGGGCCAACGTCCTGACTTTC.